The next 11 T cell receptor beta chains were all read from a single sample in a study of T cell responses to AZD1222 COVID-19 vaccine. Measured with immunoSEQ multiplex PCR; TCRdb has only the in-frame clones, and not every one. The data contain 140,000 to 150,000 clones, approximately 90% of them singletons. Sequenced material: peripheral blood, taken on day 0 of AZD1222 vaccination. The source of these receptors is an adult in good health.

The J gene is TRBJ1-1, the V gene TRBV7-9; TRBD1 matches at 7 bases. V lost 4 bases, J lost 6 bases, and 5 bases stayed unmatched. The CDR3 has 13 amino acids. Germline V CDR1 and CDR2: SEHNR, FQNEAQ (reference sequence). The DNA of the CDR3 is TGTGCCAGCAGCTCACAGGGGTTCGCTGAAGCTTTCTTT. Translated, it gives CASSSQGFAEAFF.

This chain uses TRBV5-3 with TRBJ1-4; TRBD1 is a possible D gene (6 bases). Being an ORF, TRBV5-3 has a function that is uncertain. The CDR3 covers 17 residues. V was cut by 4 bases and J by 5 bases, with 21 bases left in between. CDR3 region: CARSQTGALDNNEKLFF. Here the CDR3 DNA reads TGTGCCAGAAGCCAGACAGGAGCCCTAGACAACAATGAAAAACTGTTTTTT.

The rearrangement uses TRBV18 and TRBJ1-4; a possible D gene is TRBD1 (5 bases). The V end was cut by 7 bases, the J end by 10 bases, with 16 bases between. This CDR3 contains 13 residues. Germline V gene data show CDR1 as KGHSH and CDR2 as LQKENI. Written as DNA, the CDR3 is TGTGCCAGCTGGGGACCCGGAGACGCAAAACTGTTTTTT. Encoded protein: CASWGPGDAKLFF.

The CDR3: CASSWTLNQPQHF. DNA of the CDR3: TGTGCCAGCAGTTGGACACTCAATCAGCCCCAGCATTTT. The rearrangement joins TRBV6-2 or TRBV6-3 to TRBJ1-5; tentative D call: TRBD1 (5 bases). The CDR3 is 13 amino acids. Germline CDR1 reads MNHEY; CDR2 reads SVGEGT. Trimming took off 4 bases at V and 3 bases at J, with 7 bases between the two ends.

V usage is TRBV30 and J usage is TRBJ1-6, with D unclear. The CDR3 length is 11 residues. Trimming removed 4 bases at V and 7 bases at J, with 5 bases between. Germline V lookup: CDR1 GTSNPN, CDR2 SVGIG (reference sequence). The CDR3 loop is CAWNRNSPLHF. Here the CDR3 DNA reads TGTGCCTGGAATAGGAATTCACCCCTCCACTTT.

The chain employs TRBV7-8 and TRBJ1-2; D is ambiguous. The germline V and J ends were trimmed by 5 bases and 14 bases, with 18 bases remaining between them. The CDR3 is made up of 12 amino acids. The germline gives CDR1 SGHVS, CDR2 FQNEAQ. The CDR3 here is CASSPPRSLVTF. CDR3 sequence (DNA): TGTGCCAGCAGCCCCCCCAGGAGCCTCGTAACCTTC.

V and J are TRBV15 and TRBJ2-3, with 12 bases aligning to TRBD2. Trimming cost V 1 base and J 2 bases; bases outside gene matches: 1. This CDR3 contains 16 residues. The germline CDR1 and CDR2 sequences are LNHNV and YYDKDF (reference sequence). CDR3 loop: CATSRGTSGNTDTQYF. CDR3 sequence (DNA): TGTGCCACCAGCAGAGGGACTAGCGGGAACACAGATACGCAGTATTTT.

This sequence joins TRBV6-5 and TRBJ1-3; D is undetermined. Germline assignment: CDR1 MNHEY and CDR2 SVGAGI. The CDR3 sequence is 13 residues long. The ends were cut back, 7 bases at V and 6 bases at J, with 13 bases in the middle. The chain's CDR3 is CASTGGLVNTIYF. CDR3 DNA: TGTGCCAGCACGGGAGGTTTAGTAAACACCATATATTTT.

The chain has TRBV7-9 and TRBJ2-3; the D is unclear. CDR1 SEHNR and CDR2 FQNEAQ come from the germline V gene (reference sequence). V lost 4 bases to trimming and J lost 0 bases, with 11 bases between them. The CDR3 length is 15 residues. As DNA, the CDR3 is TGTGCCAGCAGCTCCACCAGGTTGAGCACAGATACGCAGTATTTT. Residues: CASSSTRLSTDTQYF.

A few counts support this clone. The rearrangement links TRBV19 to TRBJ2-7, with D uncertain. The CDR3 loop spans 16 amino acids. Trimming cost V 1 base and J 2 bases, with 15 bases left between them. Germline-derived CDR1 and CDR2 are LNHDA and SQIVND (reference sequence). CDR3 protein: CASSIVVGQRTYEQYF. In DNA form, the CDR3 reads TGTGCCAGTAGTATAGTGGTAGGGCAGAGAACCTACGAGCAGTACTTC.

This clone was found a few times. The chain is built from TRBV15 and TRBJ1-5; TRBD1 agrees at 12 bases. V lost 0 bases to trimming and J lost 1 base; unmatched junction nucleotides: 13. CDR1 and CDR2 from the germline V gene are LNHNV and YYDKDF (reference sequence). CDR3 length: 21 amino acids. CDR3: CATSRDGEGGQGARSNQPQHF. In DNA, the CDR3 is TGTGCCACCAGCAGAGATGGGGAGGGGGGACAGGGGGCCCGGAGCAATCAGCCCCAGCATTTT.